This paragraph covers one T cell receptor beta chain sequence. Its binding antigen is unknown. No qualities accompany the bases; no much larger clone lies one base away. The sample is drawn from a study of blood T cell repertoires in COVID-19 (dated by TCRdb to 2019 to 2021). Study-level background: Samples from collaborators originated in the United States, Italy and Spain and spanned both the acute and convalescent phases of COVID-19. The prospective study material was composed of cDNA or gDNA derived from T cells, B-cell-depleted T cells, or PBMCs. Nearly every sample came with metadata listing a de-identified subject ID, COVID-19 status, age in years and sex. The repertoires were released in a freely available public database meant as a resource for research on the immune response to SARS-CoV-2. Deeply sampled blood TCRbeta repertoires from subjects exposed to, actively infected with, or recovered from COVID-19 were included in the dataset. Samples came from the ongoing ImmuneRACE study (first 160 participants) plus 1,254 subjects from 6 global collaborators. Where available, HLA class I and class II types were obtained from metadata supplied by the sample provider rather than from assay-based typing.

TCRbeta CDR3 regions were amplified from genomic DNA using the immunoSEQ Assay, a bias-controlled multiplex PCR. In the paper's pipeline: The number of nucleated cells in each sample was estimated by amplification of reference gene primers within the assay. Sequence reads were collapsed and filtered to measure the absolute abundance of every unique TCRbeta CDR3 rearrangement. For each sample, productive Simpson clonality was calculated by taking the square root of Simpson's diversity index across productive rearrangements. As stored in TCRdb, this immuneACCESS dataset retains in-frame rearrangements with V and J assigned. A fraction of the clones does not appear; measured against another copy, unresolved V genes explain less than half of the discrepancy, and the remainder lacks a known reason. Clone size and the V and J calls come from that table; the DNA yielded D and trimming. This sample is represented by 210,000 or so clones; around four fifths of them were singletons. The biggest ten clones account for over 15% of the sample.

General study outcomes and caveats: The amount of clinical and demographic metadata varied by source and participant and was provided uncurated.

CDR1 and CDR2 (SGDLS, YYNGEE) derive from the germline V gene. V was cut back by 0 bases and J by 4 bases, leaving a gap of 13 bases between them. The CDR3, cysteine through phenylalanine, is 15 amino acids long. CDR3 DNA is the only sequence kept; it has 45 bases, read in frame from the first base. The collaborating institutions used their own protocols to collect whole blood in K2EDTA tubes. Collaborator samples were shipped for TCRbeta analysis as frozen whole blood, isolated PBMCs, or DNA extracted from either sample type. This sequence was found in a woman older than 75 with active or convalescent COVID-19. The chain is encoded by TRBV9 joined to TRBJ1-2, and perhaps TRBD1 as D gene, on 6 matching bases. The sample taken for sequencing was peripheral blood. This receptor carries the CDR3 CASSVEAGAAYGYTF. The DNA sequence is as follows: TGTGCCAGCAGCGTAGAAGCAGGGGCGGCCTATGGCTACACCTTC.